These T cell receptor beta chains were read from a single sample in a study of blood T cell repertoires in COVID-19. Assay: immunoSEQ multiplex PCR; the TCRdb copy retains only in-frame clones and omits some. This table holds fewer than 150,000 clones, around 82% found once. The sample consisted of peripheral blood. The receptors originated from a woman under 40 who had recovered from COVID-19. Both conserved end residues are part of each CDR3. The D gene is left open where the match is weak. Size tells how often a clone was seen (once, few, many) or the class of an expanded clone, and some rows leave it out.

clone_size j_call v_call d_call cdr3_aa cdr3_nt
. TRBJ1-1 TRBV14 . CASSPWTGLINAEAFF TGTGCCAGCAGCCCTTGGACTGGACTTATTAACGCTGAAGCTTTCTTT
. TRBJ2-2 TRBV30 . CAWSAAADRGGELFF TGTGCCTGGAGTGCGGCAGCCGATAGGGGCGGGGAGCTGTTTTTT
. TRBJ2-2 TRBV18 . CASSPTDMTGELFF TGTGCCAGCTCACCAACTGATATGACCGGGGAGCTGTTTTTT
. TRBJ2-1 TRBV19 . CASSDWDNEQFF TGTGCCAGTAGTGACTGGGACAATGAGCAGTTCTTC
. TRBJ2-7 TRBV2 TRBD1 CASSETGQASYEQYF TGTGCCAGCAGTGAAACGGGACAGGCCTCCTACGAGCAGTACTTC
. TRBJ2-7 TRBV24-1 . CATSHRDGEQYF TGTGCCACTTCCCACAGGGACGGGGAGCAGTACTTC
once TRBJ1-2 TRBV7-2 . CASSLAGYYGYTF TGTGCCAGCAGCTTAGCCGGGTACTATGGCTACACCTTC
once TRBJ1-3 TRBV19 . CASRYGNSGNTIYF TGTGCCAGTCGGTACGGGAACTCTGGAAACACCATATATTTT
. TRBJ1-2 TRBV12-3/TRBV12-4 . CASSSGRTRGYTF TGTGCCAGCAGTTCGGGCCGGACTAGGGGCTACACCTTC
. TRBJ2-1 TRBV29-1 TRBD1 CSSLTGSSYNEQFF TGCAGCTCCTTGACAGGGAGCTCCTACAATGAGCAGTTCTTC
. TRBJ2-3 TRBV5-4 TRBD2 CASSLTSEATTQYF TGTGCCAGCAGCTTGACTAGCGAAGCTACTACGCAGTATTTT
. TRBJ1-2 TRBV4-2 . CASSQVGVGAFYGYTF TGTGCCAGCAGCCAAGTTGGGGTGGGGGCTTTCTATGGCTACACCTTC
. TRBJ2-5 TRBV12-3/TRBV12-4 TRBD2 CANAAGVGGTQYF TGTGCTAACGCGGCGGGAGTGGGAGGGACCCAGTACTTC
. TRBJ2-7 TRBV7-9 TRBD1 CASSLSRGRLSYEQYF TGTGCCAGCAGCTTATCGAGGGGGCGCCTTTCCTACGAGCAGTACTTC
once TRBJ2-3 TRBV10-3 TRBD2 CAISDSGTSGWEYF TGTGCCATCAGTGATTCAGGGACTAGCGGGTGGGAGTATTTT
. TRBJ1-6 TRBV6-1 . CASSEQGVVVPLHF TGTGCCAGCAGTGAACAGGGTGTCGTGGTACCCCTCCACTTT
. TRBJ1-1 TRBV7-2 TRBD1 CASSFNPTGGPRAFF TGTGCCAGCAGCTTTAACCCAACAGGGGGCCCTAGGGCTTTCTTT
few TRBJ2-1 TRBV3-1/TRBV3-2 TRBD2 CASSRAYPLAGSYNEQFF TGTGCCAGCAGCCGAGCTTACCCCTTAGCGGGATCCTACAATGAGCAGTTCTTC
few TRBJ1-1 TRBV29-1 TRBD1 CSVYNRGQTEAFF TGCAGCGTTTACAACAGGGGGCAGACTGAAGCTTTCTTT
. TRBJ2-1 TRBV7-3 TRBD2 CASSPTSVGREQFF TGTGCCAGCAGCCCTACTAGCGTGGGGAGGGAGCAGTTCTTC
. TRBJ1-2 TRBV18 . CASSPLSPDSNYGYTF TGTGCCAGCTCACCACTCAGTCCCGACAGCAACTATGGCTACACCTTC
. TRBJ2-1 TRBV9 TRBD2 CASSVGTMGPGTSGDDEQFF TGTGCCAGCAGCGTAGGAACAATGGGCCCCGGGACTAGCGGGGACGATGAGCAGTTCTTC
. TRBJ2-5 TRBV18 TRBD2 CASSPGLAGETQYF TGTGCCAGCTCACCAGGACTAGCGGGGGAGACCCAGTACTTC
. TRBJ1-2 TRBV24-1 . CATSDVGGYGYTF TGTGCCACCAGTGATGTCGGGGGCTATGGCTACACCTTC
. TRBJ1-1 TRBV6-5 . CASSPIQGNTEAFF TGTGCCAGCAGTCCGATACAGGGGAACACTGAAGCTTTCTTT
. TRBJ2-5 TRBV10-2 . CASSAGLGGETQYF TGCGCCAGCAGTGCCGGACTAGGGGGAGAGACCCAGTACTTC
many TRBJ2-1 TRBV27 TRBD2 CASSSPGGYYNEQFF TGTGCCAGCAGTTCTCCGGGGGGGTATTACAATGAGCAGTTCTTC
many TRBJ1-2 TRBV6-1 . CASSEARPVYGYTF TGTGCCAGCAGTGAAGCGCGGCCGGTCTATGGCTACACCTTC
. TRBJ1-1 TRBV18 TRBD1 CASSPPRQGNTEAFF TGTGCCAGCTCACCACCTCGACAGGGCAACACTGAAGCTTTCTTT
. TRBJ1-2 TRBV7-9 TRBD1 CASSLPERTGIDGYTF TGTGCCAGCAGCTTGCCCGAACGGACAGGGATCGATGGCTACACCTTC
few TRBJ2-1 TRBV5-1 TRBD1 CASSLMQGAYSYNEQFF TGCGCCAGCAGCTTGATGCAGGGGGCTTACTCCTACAATGAGCAGTTCTTC
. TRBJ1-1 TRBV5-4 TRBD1 CASTPLDRDTEAFF TGTGCCAGCACCCCCCTGGACAGGGACACTGAAGCTTTCTTT
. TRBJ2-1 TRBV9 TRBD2 CASSVVGTNNEQFF TGTGCCAGCAGCGTAGTTGGGACTAACAATGAGCAGTTCTTC
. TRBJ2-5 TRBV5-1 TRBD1 CASRETGGPTQYF TGCGCCAGCAGGGAAACAGGGGGCCCCACCCAGTACTTC
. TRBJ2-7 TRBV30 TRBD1 CAWSQGQGGYEQYF TGTGCCTGGAGTCAAGGACAGGGGGGCTACGAGCAGTACTTC
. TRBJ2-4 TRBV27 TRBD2 CASSLFGLAGMWAKNIQYF TGTGCCAGCAGTTTATTTGGACTAGCGGGGATGTGGGCCAAAAACATTCAGTACTTC
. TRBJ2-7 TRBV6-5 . CASSWVGDEQYF TGTGCCAGCAGTTGGGTAGGGGACGAGCAGTACTTC
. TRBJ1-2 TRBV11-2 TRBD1 CASSPQIGQGLSGYTF TGTGCCAGCAGCCCACAGATAGGACAGGGATTGAGTGGCTACACCTTC
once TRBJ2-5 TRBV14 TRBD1 CASSQDRAGGRETQYF TGTGCCAGCAGCCAAGATAGGGCAGGGGGACGAGAGACCCAGTACTTC
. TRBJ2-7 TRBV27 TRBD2 CASSPRGAYEQYF TGTGCCAGCAGTCCTCGGGGGGCCTACGAGCAGTACTTC
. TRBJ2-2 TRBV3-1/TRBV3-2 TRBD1 CASSQARGRGELFF TGTGCCAGCAGCCAAGCGAGGGGGCGGGGGGAGCTGTTTTTT
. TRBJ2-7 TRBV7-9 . CASSLYQGSSYEQYF TGTGCCAGCAGCTTGTATCAGGGGAGCTCCTACGAGCAGTACTTC
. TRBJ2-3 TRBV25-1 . CASRLDRSSVDTQYF TGTGCCAGCAGACTGGACAGATCTTCGGTAGATACGCAGTATTTT
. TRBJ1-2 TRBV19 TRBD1 CASSPEGAVYGYTF TGTGCCAGTAGCCCCGAGGGGGCAGTTTATGGCTACACCTTC
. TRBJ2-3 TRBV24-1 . CATSDPESTDTQYF TGTGCCACCAGTGACCCCGAGAGTACAGATACGCAGTATTTT
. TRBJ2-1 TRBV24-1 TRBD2 CATSDGTSGSYNEQFF TGTGCCACCAGTGATGGGACTAGCGGGTCCTACAATGAGCAGTTCTTC
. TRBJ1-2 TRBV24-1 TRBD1 CATSDSDRGYGYTF TGTGCCACCAGTGATTCCGACAGGGGCTATGGCTACACCTTC
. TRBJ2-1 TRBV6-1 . CASSEHPGYNEQFF TGTGCCAGCAGTGAACACCCGGGTTACAATGAGCAGTTCTTC
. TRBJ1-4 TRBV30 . CAWSVGGEGKLFF TGTGCCTGGAGTGTTGGAGGGGAAGGAAAACTGTTTTTT
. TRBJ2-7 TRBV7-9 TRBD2 CASSLEGGSLFQQYF TGTGCCAGCAGCTTAGAAGGCGGGAGTCTTTTTCAGCAGTACTTC
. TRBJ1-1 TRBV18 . CASSRQNGGPEAFF TGTGCCAGCTCGCGACAGAATGGCGGACCTGAAGCTTTCTTT